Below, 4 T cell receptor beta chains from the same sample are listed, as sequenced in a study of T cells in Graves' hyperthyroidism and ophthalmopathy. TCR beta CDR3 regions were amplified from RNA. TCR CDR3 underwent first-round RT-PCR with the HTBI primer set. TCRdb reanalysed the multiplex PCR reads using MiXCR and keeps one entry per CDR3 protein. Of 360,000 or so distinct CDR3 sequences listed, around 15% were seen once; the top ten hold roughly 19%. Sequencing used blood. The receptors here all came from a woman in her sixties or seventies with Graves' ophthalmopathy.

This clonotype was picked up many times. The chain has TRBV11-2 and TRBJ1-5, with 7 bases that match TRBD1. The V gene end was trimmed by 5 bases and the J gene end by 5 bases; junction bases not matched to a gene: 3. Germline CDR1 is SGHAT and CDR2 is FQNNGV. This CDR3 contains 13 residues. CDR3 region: CASSPDRDQPQHF. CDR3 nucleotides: TGTGCCAGCAGCCCCGACAGGGATCAGCCCCAGCATTTT. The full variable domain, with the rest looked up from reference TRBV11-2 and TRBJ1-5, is EAGVAQSPRYKIIEKRQSVAFWCNPISGHATLYWYQQILGQGPKLLIQFQNNGVVDDSQLPKDRFSAERLKGVDSTLKIQPAKLEDSAVYLCASSPDRDQPQHFGDGTRLSIL.

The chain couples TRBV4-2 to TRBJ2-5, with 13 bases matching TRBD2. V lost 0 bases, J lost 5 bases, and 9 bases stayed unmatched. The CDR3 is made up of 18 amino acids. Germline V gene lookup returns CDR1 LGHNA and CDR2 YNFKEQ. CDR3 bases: TGTGCCAGCAGCCAAGATTTTGGACTAGCGGGAGAGGGGGAGACCCAGTACTTC. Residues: CASSQDFGLAGEGETQYF.

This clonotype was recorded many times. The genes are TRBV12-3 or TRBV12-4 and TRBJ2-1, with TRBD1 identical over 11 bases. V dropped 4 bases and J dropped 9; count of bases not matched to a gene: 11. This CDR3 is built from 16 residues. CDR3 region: CASSSSPGTGGAEQFF. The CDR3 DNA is TGTGCCAGCAGTTCTAGCCCCGGGACAGGGGGGGCTGAGCAGTTCTTC.

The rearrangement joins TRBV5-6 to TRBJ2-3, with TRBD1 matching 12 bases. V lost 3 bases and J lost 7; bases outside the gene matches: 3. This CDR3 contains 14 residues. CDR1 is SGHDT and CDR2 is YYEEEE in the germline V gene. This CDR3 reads CASSWDRGLNTQYF. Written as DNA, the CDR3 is TGTGCCAGCAGCTGGGACAGGGGGCTAAATACGCAGTATTTT.